This T cell receptor beta chain was retrieved from a study of cytomegalovirus exposure and HLA in healthy donors (dated by TCRdb to the late 2010s). General notes on the study: In an earlier analysis of some 550 of the donors, 250 to 300 Gb of sequence data and 90 million to 120 million unique TCR beta sequences from some 170 million T cells were reported. Among the approximately 430 genotyped donors, about 85% belonged to the genetic ancestry cluster associated with self-reported Caucasian donors. The study was designed to test whether signatures of past pathogen exposure could be identified by cataloging public T cell receptors. Donor age, sex, ethnicity and CMV serostatus were collected together with the repertoire data. On average, roughly 250,000 unique TCR beta nucleotide sequences were sequenced per donor among about 400 genotyped donors of the cohort, with roughly 18% of those sequences being non-productive. Typing coverage varied by locus: roughly 620-640 donors for A, B, C, DRB1 and DQB1; roughly 560 for DQA1; approximately 610 for DPA1; roughly 450 for DPB1. An earlier analysis of approximately 580 of the donors used high-throughput TCR beta sequencing to judge whether each TCR beta V gene segment behaved as functional or pseudogenic. HLA typing covered class I and class II loci at four-digit resolution. A later analysis re-examined previously published TCR beta repertoires from 600 to 700 donors and added high-resolution HLA genotyping to investigate patterns of TCR occurrence. The study used immunosequencing to profile the T cell repertoires of some 600 subjects and linked those repertoires to cytomegalovirus serostatus. In addition to the first cohort of 650 to 750 subjects, a separate validation cohort of approximately 130 different subjects was used. In the later analysis, no new phenotypic data were used to find candidate immune exposures; instead, reliance was placed on TCR beta sequences and their occurrence across donors. High-throughput TCR immunosequencing, statistical association of individual TCRs with disease status, and machine learning were combined to predict cytomegalovirus infection status. Every discovery cohort repertoire had been produced on one sequencing platform. An early release that covered approximately 600 HLA-typed donors contained approximately 300 gigabases of sequencing data and some 87 million unique TCR sequences. Roughly 5 DR-DQ haplotypes were treated as single units for association and clustering because of strong linkage in the cohort. In a later genetic analysis, genome-wide SNP genotypes for about three fifths of the roughly 670 donors were used, and that subset was treated as a discovery cohort.

Spanning cysteine to phenylalanine, the CDR3 consists of 16 amino acids. The sequence is cut down to CDR3 DNA, 48 bases in frame from base 1. V is clipped by 0 bases and J by 4 bases, and the sequence between their germline boundaries is 13 bases long. CDR1 and CDR2 (SGDLS, YYNGEE) derive from the germline V gene. In this sample, this clone turned up a few times. No cognate antigen has been identified for it. No much larger clone is present one base from it, and per-base qualities are unavailable. In total, more than 500 healthy bone marrow donors made up the cohort. At the time of sampling, every cohort member was nominally healthy, though immune exposures that went unrecorded were likely present. The donor was CMV seronegative and belonged to the group of over 300 seronegative cohort members. Each donor provided a peripheral blood sample, and peripheral blood mononuclear cells were used for TCR beta sequencing. The Qiagen DNeasy Blood Extraction Kit was used to extract genomic DNA from the blood cell samples.

Study-wide conclusions, independent of this receptor: Some IMGT-functional V segments, including TRBV6-2 and TRBV6-3, could not be distinguished by the 87-base-pair reads and were therefore excluded. In a later analysis, several top co-occurrence clusters were reported to appear linked to parvovirus B19, influenza, CMV and Epstein-Barr virus. The sequencing pipeline was judged likely to have produced a cluster of highly shared sequence variants as a technical artifact. Cytomegalovirus status was reported to be diagnosed by the classifier with high specificity and sensitivity in both the original and validation cohorts. Roughly uniform sequencing depth across donors was assumed in presence/absence analyses, although this assumption may not hold. A few of the identified cytomegalovirus-associated TCR beta chains were confirmed in vitro to be specific for cytomegalovirus antigens. HLA typing was unavailable for some donors at each locus, so association tests used only the typed subset. A later genetic analysis associated a missense DCLRE1C variant with V-gene and J-gene trimming of TCR beta chains, and an independent cohort replicated the association. When HLA alleles, especially DR and DQ, strongly co-occurred, attributing TCR associations to individual alleles was difficult. The authors suggested that the approach could potentially be generalized to other disease states and immunological phenotypes. Immune exposure information for the cohort was limited to CMV serostatus. In this cohort, only TCR beta chains were sequenced, and detectable features were limited by the absence of alpha or paired-chain data. While some public TCRs were present in many individuals, most TCR sequences turned up only very rarely across donors. Correlated functional status among segregating V segments might reflect linkage disequilibrium, but an unknown experimental factor could not be ruled out. In an earlier analysis of some 540 of the donors, most TCR beta V segments appeared in productive rearrangements about 87% or about 30% of the time, broadly matching IMGT annotations. According to a later analysis, most CMV-associated TCR beta chains appeared to be HLA-restricted, and the HLA associations seemed to be driven largely by CMV exposure. A later analysis found that TCR association rates varied across HLA loci, with DRB1 alleles showing the most associated TCRs and HLA-C alleles the fewest. A later analysis found that HLA-associated TCR beta chains were more clonally expanded and had lower generation probabilities than equally common non-associated chains. A later genetic analysis reported fewer N-insertions in productive TCRs among donors in an Asian-associated ancestry cluster than the roughly 700-donor mean. A further reported finding was that TCR beta sequences accurately predicted the HLA-A and HLA-B alleles for most subjects in the first cohort. In a later analysis, 16,951 TCR beta sequences were associated with specific HLA alleles at a false discovery rate of 0.05. Because counts were too low, seventeen rarely observed V segments, including chromosome 9 orphons, were left out of the earlier analysis of 500 to 650 of the donors. The study gave a list of under 200 TCR beta chains associated with cytomegalovirus.

Receptor amplification or capture employed the immunoSEQ multiplex PCR assay. For the multiplex PCR, a mixture combining 60 forward primers for TCR Vbeta segments and 13 reverse primers for TCR Jbeta segments was used. A multiplex PCR assay on genomic DNA amplified the CDR3 region of rearranged TCR beta genes. On the Illumina HiSeq System, the amplified TCR beta libraries were sequenced as 87-base-pair reads. Concerning the study's data processing: In a later analysis, tens of millions of unique TCR beta chains were counted across the roughly 700 repertoires, and around 10 million of these chains were shared by at least two donors. To remove PCR and sequencing errors, raw reads were error-corrected and collapsed into unique sequences using a nearest-neighbor algorithm that merged closely related sequences. Alignment of CDR3 sequences to IMGT reference sequences was used to assign V, D and J gene segments. For a sequence to be retained, a match of at least six nucleotides was required to both a V gene segment and a J gene segment. A rearrangement counted as productive if the CDR3 had no stop codons and remained in frame with V and J, and every other rearrangement counted as non-productive. CDR3 was defined by IMGT convention, running from the second conserved V-encoded cysteine to the conserved J-encoded phenylalanine. The earlier analysis of some 600 of the donors excluded sequences that lacked an unambiguous match to a single V gene segment. In an earlier analysis of a few hundred of the donors, a V segment was called functional when productive rearrangements were above 56.7%, and segregating when the standard deviation between donors exceeded 5%. To diagnose cytomegalovirus status from the catalog of TCR beta chain sequences, a statistical classification framework was built. In a later analysis, V and J genes were assigned by comparing TCR nucleotide sequences against IMGT/GENE-DB human TR gene sequences. In a later analysis, CDR3 sequences and most-parsimonious VDJ recombination scenarios were assigned using the TCRdist pipeline. In a later analysis, every TCR beta chain was defined by the combination of its CDR3 amino acid sequence and its V-gene family, and reads without a unique V-gene family were dropped. As a way to deal with suspected cross-contamination and a sequencing artifact, a later analysis dropped approximately 590 nucleotide sequences that were highly shared and had low generation probability. A later analysis calculated a clonal expansion index for each public chain from normalized within-repertoire ranks of inferred template counts. In a later analysis, generation probabilities were computed with a VDJ recombination model fitted to out-of-frame rearrangements, and the resulting probabilities were checked against IGoR. A later analysis scored TCR-TCR, TCR-HLA and TCR-CMV co-occurrence with hypergeometric tests, applying a repertoire-size bias correction to TCR pairs. To estimate false discovery rates, a later analysis permuted the HLA or CMV assignments 20 times. In a later analysis, co-occurring TCRs were grouped using DBSCAN, with TCRdist sequence similarity added in when clustering inside HLA-allele-positive subsets. For co-occurrence clustering, repertoires with fewer than 30,000 or more than 120,000 public chains were excluded, along with five repertoires with anomalous nucleotide sharing. This is the immuneACCESS table as TCRdb keeps it, with only in-frame sequences that have V and J called. A part of the clones is gone; compared with another copy, unresolved V genes explain less than half, and the rest is unexplained. V and J calls plus clone size are reproduced from that table; the DNA served to infer D and trimming. The sample data list roughly 130,000 clones, and around three quarters of these were observed just once. Approximately 5% of the sample lies in the top ten.

In this chain, TRBV9 is recombined with TRBJ2-2; no D segment can be confidently identified. Sequencing input: PBMCs. The source of this sequence is a man aged 30 to 45 in good health and CMV-seronegative. CDR3 reads: CASSVVTTSFTGELFF. The nucleotide sequence reads as follows: TGTGCCAGCAGCGTAGTTACTACTTCCTTCACCGGGGAGCTGTTTTTT.